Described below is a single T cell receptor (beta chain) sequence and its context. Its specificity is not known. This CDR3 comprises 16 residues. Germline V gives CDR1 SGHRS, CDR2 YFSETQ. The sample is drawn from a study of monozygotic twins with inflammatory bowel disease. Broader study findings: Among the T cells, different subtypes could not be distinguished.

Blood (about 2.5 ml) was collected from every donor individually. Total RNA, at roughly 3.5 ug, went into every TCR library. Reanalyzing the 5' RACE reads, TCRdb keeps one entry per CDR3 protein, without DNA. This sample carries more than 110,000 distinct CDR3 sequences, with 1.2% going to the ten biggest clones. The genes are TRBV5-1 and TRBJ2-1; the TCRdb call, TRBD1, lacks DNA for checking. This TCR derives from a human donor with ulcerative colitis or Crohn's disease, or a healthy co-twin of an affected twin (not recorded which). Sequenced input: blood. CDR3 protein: CASSLEGGRTYNEQFF.